These 27 T cell receptor beta chains came from one sample sequenced in a study of identifying expanded T cells in peripheral blood (dated by TCRdb to about 2019). Libraries were built with the immunoSEQ multiplex PCR assay. What TCRdb holds here is the immuneACCESS table cut down to in-frame rearrangements. Part of the clones is not present; checked against another copy, under half of the missing clones reflect an unresolved V gene, and the others are unexplained. The sample contains more than 55,000 clones, around 87% of them found a single time. The ten largest clonotypes hold roughly 4.8% of the sample. Sequenced material: blood. All receptors derive from a person aged 18 to 75 in good health.

The rearrangement uses TRBV4-3 and TRBJ2-3; D remains ambiguous. Germline V gene sequence: CDR1 LGHNA, CDR2 YSLEER. The CDR3 has 13 residues. Deletions cut 1 base from V and 9 bases from J, with 11 bases between. CDR3 residues: CASSQVTTRTQYF. Written as DNA, the CDR3 is TGCGCCAGCAGCCAAGTAACCACCCGGACGCAGTATTTT.

This chain uses TRBV7-9 with TRBJ2-2; D ambiguous. With 1 base removed from V and 0 bases from J, the gap between germline ends came to 3 bases. CDR3 length: 14 amino acids. The germline V gene has CDR1 SEHNR and CDR2 FQNEAQ (reference sequence). The CDR3 DNA follows: TGTGCCAGCAGCTTAGGGGCGAACACCGGGGAGCTGTTTTTT. Its translation is CASSLGANTGELFF.

The chain combines TRBV5-4 with TRBJ2-1; D may correspond to TRBD1 or TRBD2 (5 bases each). The length of the CDR3 is 14 residues. The V end was cut by 0 bases, the J end by 7 bases, with 11 bases between. The germline gives CDR1 SGHNT, CDR2 YYREEE (reference sequence). The DNA of the CDR3 is TGTGCCAGCAGCTTGGGAGGGACGGGTAATGAGCAGTTCTTC. This gives the protein CASSLGGTGNEQFF.

The rearrangement uses TRBV13 and TRBJ2-7, with 10 bases fitting TRBD1. This CDR3 is 16 amino acids long. V lost 2 bases to trimming and J lost 1 base; unmatched junction nucleotides: 5. The germline V gene encodes CDR1 PRHDT and CDR2 FYEKMQ (reference sequence). The CDR3 region has the DNA TGTGCCAGCAGCTTATTCTGGGACAGGGGATCCTACGAGCAGTACTTC. Translated: CASSLFWDRGSYEQYF.

The chain combines TRBV30 with TRBJ2-2, with D possibly being TRBD2 (6 bases). V was clipped by 4 bases and J by 5 bases, with 14 bases between them. Germline CDR1 GTSNPN, CDR2 SVGIG (reference sequence). CDR3 size: 14 residues. Here the CDR3 reads CAWIPGGWTGELFF. The DNA of the CDR3 is TGTGCCTGGATCCCCGGAGGGTGGACCGGGGAGCTGTTTTTT. The variable domain in full, with the rest retrieved from reference TRBV30 and TRBJ2-2, is SQTIHQWPATLVQPVGSPLSLECTVEGTSNPNLYWYRQAAGRGLQLLFYSVGIGQISSEVPQNLSASRPQDRQFILSSKKLLLSDSGFYLCAWIPGGWTGELFFGEGSRLTVL.

The chain employs TRBV4-1 and TRBJ1-2, with unresolved D. This CDR3 is built from 13 residues. Germline CDR1 MGHRA, CDR2 YSYEKL. The V gene lost 0 bases and the J gene lost 2 bases, with 4 bases spanning the gap. CDR3 nucleotide sequence: TGCGCCAGCAGCCAAGACGGAAACTATGGCTACACCTTC. Translating it yields CASSQDGNYGYTF.

The rearrangement links TRBV27 to TRBJ1-5; TRBD1 might be the D (5 bases). The germline V and J ends were trimmed by 1 base and 7 bases, with 14 bases remaining between them. This CDR3 has 15 residues. Looked up from germline, CDR1 is MNHEY and CDR2 is SMNVEV (reference sequence). CDR3 amino acids: CASSLFGRVDQPQHF. CDR3 nucleotide sequence: TGTGCCAGCAGTTTATTCGGCAGGGTTGACCAGCCCCAGCATTTT.

The V gene is TRBV2, the J gene TRBJ2-2; D not resolved. Germline CDR1 SNHLY, CDR2 FYNNEI. The CDR3 runs to 12 residues. Trimming cost V 4 bases and J 7 bases, with 7 bases left between them. The CDR3 reads CASSVQYGELFF. The CDR3 nucleotides read TGTGCCAGCAGTGTACAATACGGGGAGCTGTTTTTT. The variable domain in full, completed from reference TRBV2 and TRBJ2-2, reads EPEVTQTPSHQVTQMGQEVILRCVPISNHLYFYWYRQILGQKVEFLVSFYNNEISEKSEIFDDQFSVERPDGSNFTLKIRSTKLEDSAMYFCASSVQYGELFFGEGSRLTVL.

The CDR3 DNA reads as TGTGCCAGCAGCTTGTTCTCATCGGACCTGAACACCGGGGAGCTGTTTTTT. It is translated as CASSLFSSDLNTGELFF. The chain uses TRBV5-6 and TRBJ2-2; D unclear. This CDR3 is built from 17 residues. Germline V gives CDR1 SGHDT, CDR2 YYEEEE. Trimming pared 1 base from V and 1 base from J, leaving 14 bases between.

The chain combines TRBV15 with TRBJ1-5, with D hard to call. This CDR3 is built from 15 residues. Trimming shortened V by 5 bases and J by 7 bases, and 18 bases separated the two germline ends. Germline V CDR1 and CDR2: LNHNV, YYDKDF (reference sequence). As DNA, the CDR3 is TGTGCCACCAGCGGATTCTTGGGGAGGCGACAGCCCCAGCATTTT. Its translation is CATSGFLGRRQPQHF.

The V and J genes are TRBV20-1 and TRBJ2-1, with D tentatively TRBD2 (5 bases). CDR1 and CDR2 from the germline V gene are DFQATT and SNEGSKA (reference sequence). The CDR3 is 11 residues long. Trimming cost V 5 bases and J 7 bases, with 9 bases left between them. The CDR3 DNA sequence: TGCAGTGCTGCCACGGGGAATGAGCAGTTCTTC. This codes for CSAATGNEQFF.

This chain connects TRBV27 to TRBJ2-2, with D possibly being TRBD1 or TRBD2 (6 bases each). The CDR3 sequence is 17 residues long. CDR1 and CDR2 from the germline V gene are MNHEY and SMNVEV (reference sequence). V was clipped by 5 bases and J by 0 bases, with 16 bases between them. CDR3 DNA sequence: TGTGCCAGCAGTCGCATGGGGGGCCGGTCGAACACCGGGGAGCTGTTTTTT. Protein sequence: CASSRMGGRSNTGELFF.

This chain connects TRBV29-1 to TRBJ2-5; D is tentatively TRBD1 or TRBD2 (5 bases each). Trimming cost V 6 bases and J 1 base, with 9 bases left between them. This CDR3 is built from 12 residues. Germline CDR1 SQVTM, CDR2 ANQGSEA. CDR3 DNA: TGCAGCGTGGGGGTCGCCCAAGAGACCCAGTACTTC. This translates into CSVGVAQETQYF.

The chain couples TRBV4-3 to TRBJ1-4, with D unresolved. The V end was cut by 0 bases, the J end by 10 bases, with 18 bases between. CDR3 length: 16 residues. Germline V gene lookup returns CDR1 LGHNA and CDR2 YSLEER. The CDR3 reads CASSQDRRSQTVKLFF. As DNA, the CDR3 is TGCGCCAGCAGCCAAGATCGTAGATCTCAGACGGTAAAACTGTTTTTT.

The rearrangement joins TRBV15 to TRBJ2-7; 9 nucleotides agree with TRBD1. CDR1 and CDR2 from the germline V gene are LNHNV and YYDKDF (reference sequence). V shed 1 base and J 5 bases; nucleotides not matched to a gene: 9. There are 16 residues in the CDR3. CDR3 protein: CATSRGTGTGMDEQYF. As DNA, the CDR3 is TGTGCCACCAGCAGAGGGACCGGGACAGGGATGGACGAGCAGTACTTC. The full variable domain, completed using reference TRBV15 and TRBJ2-7, is DAMVIQNPRYQVTQFGKPVTLSCSQTLNHNVMYWYQQKSSQAPKLLFHYYDKDFNNEADTPDNFQSRRPNTSFCFLDIRSPGLGDTAMYLCATSRGTGTGMDEQYFGPGTRLTVT.

The rearrangement joins TRBV14 to TRBJ2-7, with TRBD1 identical over 9 bases. CDR1 SGHDN and CDR2 FVKESK come from the germline V gene. The V gene end was trimmed by 0 bases and the J gene end by 5 bases; junction bases not matched to a gene: 8. CDR3 length: 16 residues. CDR3 loop: CASSQDTGTGQNEQYF. The CDR3 bases are TGTGCCAGCAGCCAAGATACAGGGACAGGGCAAAACGAGCAGTACTTC.

The chain employs TRBV11-2 and TRBJ1-1, with 7 bases that match TRBD1. V lost 0 bases and J lost 6; bases outside the gene matches: 7. The CDR3 loop spans 15 amino acids. The germline V gene encodes CDR1 SGHAT and CDR2 FQNNGV. This CDR3 is CASSLETGWSAEAFF. The CDR3 DNA follows: TGTGCCAGCAGCTTAGAGACAGGGTGGTCGGCTGAAGCTTTCTTT.

The chain combines TRBV7-2 with TRBJ2-3; 11 bases align to TRBD2. There are 16 residues in the CDR3. In germline, CDR1 is SGHTA, CDR2 FQGNSA. V was clipped by 5 bases and J by 0 bases; unmatched bases: 4. The CDR3 coding sequence is TGTGCCAGCAGCAATAGCGGGAGGGCTAGCACAGATACGCAGTATTTT. Translating gives CASSNSGRASTDTQYF.

The rearrangement uses TRBV10-2 and TRBJ2-3; 7 bases align to TRBD2. The germline CDR1 and CDR2 sequences are WSHSY and SAAADI. The CDR3 is made up of 14 amino acids. V was pared by 4 bases and J by 3 bases, with 4 bases of the junction left unmatched. In nucleotides, the CDR3 is TGCGCCAGCAGTGTGGGGGGGGGTACAGATACGCAGTATTTT. It encodes CASSVGGGTDTQYF.

The genes are TRBV2 and TRBJ1-2, with D possibly being TRBD1 (6 bases). Germline V gives CDR1 SNHLY, CDR2 FYNNEI. Trimming removed 4 bases from V and 7 bases from J, with 19 bases in between. CDR3 length: 15 residues. The CDR3 nucleotides read TGTGCCAGCAGTGCCGGGACACGACCTTTGTCTGGCTACACCTTC. Protein sequence: CASSAGTRPLSGYTF.

The rearrangement joins TRBV5-1 to TRBJ2-2; D possibly uses TRBD1 or TRBD2 (6 bases each). V gave up 4 bases and J gave up 2 bases, with 15 bases separating them. CDR3 size: 16 residues. Germline CDR1 SGHRS, CDR2 YFSETQ. The CDR3 spells CASSPGGGQNTGELFF. Written as DNA, the CDR3 is TGCGCCAGCAGCCCCGGAGGGGGACAAAACACCGGGGAGCTGTTTTTT.

The rearrangement uses TRBV19 and TRBJ1-1; no firm D call. Germline V CDR1 and CDR2: LNHDA, SQIVND (reference sequence). V was shortened by 1 base and J by 1 base, with 13 bases between the two germline ends. The CDR3 consists of 16 residues. The CDR3 reads CASSIGSWGRNTEAFF. CDR3 in DNA: TGTGCCAGTAGTATAGGGAGTTGGGGTCGGAACACTGAAGCTTTCTTT.

The chain has TRBV2 and TRBJ2-7, with D unresolved. This CDR3 contains 12 residues. The germline V and J ends were trimmed by 4 bases and 4 bases, with 8 bases remaining between them. Germline assignment: CDR1 SNHLY and CDR2 FYNNEI. CDR3 DNA: TGTGCCAGCAGTGGGAAGGTATACGAGCAGTACTTC. Translation gives CASSGKVYEQYF.

The chain links TRBV14 to TRBJ1-1; no definite D call. The V gene lost 1 base and the J gene lost 4 bases, with 7 bases spanning the gap. The CDR3 has 13 residues. Germline CDR1 SGHDN, CDR2 FVKESK. The CDR3 protein is CASSQGSGTEAFF. CDR3 nucleotide sequence: TGTGCCAGCAGCCAAGGTTCCGGCACTGAAGCTTTCTTT. The whole variable domain, filled in from reference TRBV14 and TRBJ1-1, reads EAGVTQFPSHSVIEKGQTVTLRCDPISGHDNLYWYRRVMGKEIKFLLHFVKESKQDESGMPNNRFLAERTGGTYSTLKVQPAELEDSGVYFCASSQGSGTEAFFGQGTRLTVV.

This clone was counted a few times. V is TRBV15 and J is TRBJ1-5; 8 nucleotides match TRBD1. CDR1 LNHNV and CDR2 YYDKDF come from the germline V gene (reference sequence). The V and J ends lost 0 bases and 0 bases, in that order; junction bases with no gene match: 7. This CDR3 region has 18 residues. CDR3 residues: CATSRDSGTGYSNQPQHF. CDR3 in DNA: TGTGCCACCAGCAGAGATTCTGGGACAGGTTATAGCAATCAGCCCCAGCATTTT.

The chain joins TRBV2 to TRBJ1-2; TRBD1 agrees at 8 bases. The V segment lost 3 bases and the J segment 7 bases; nucleotides outside the gene matches: 4. CDR1 and CDR2 (germline): SNHLY, FYNNEI. This CDR3 comprises 13 residues. In DNA form, the CDR3 reads TGTGCCAGCAGTGATAGTACAGGGGGTGGCTACACCTTC. It encodes CASSDSTGGGYTF.

This clone was observed a few times. V and J are TRBV7-9 and TRBJ2-7; D perhaps matches TRBD2 (6 bases). V was trimmed by 5 bases and J by 0 bases, leaving 20 bases between them. This CDR3 comprises 17 residues. Per the germline V gene, CDR1 is SEHNR and CDR2 is FQNEAQ (reference sequence). CDR3 coding DNA: TGTGCCAGCAGCCCAGAAGTGGCGGGGTCGAGCTCCTACGAGCAGTACTTC. Translating gives CASSPEVAGSSSYEQYF.